The clone carrying this T cell receptor (beta chain) was seen only a few times. The sample is drawn from a study of CD8 T cells in ankylosing spondylitis. The CDR3 sequence is 15 residues long. The V end was cut by 3 bases, the J end by 6 bases, with 15 bases between. TCRdb used MiXCR to reprocess the 5' RACE reads, holding one entry per CDR3 protein. The table shows more than 150,000 distinct CDR3 sequences, with around 10% occurring only once. The clonotype was recovered from a male donor with ankylosing spondylitis or in good health (not recorded which). The material sequenced was blood, either unsorted or a sorted T cell fraction (not recorded which). The genes are TRBV12-3 or TRBV12-4 and TRBJ2-1; a weak D match, TRBD2 (6 bases). The CDR3 DNA reads TGTGCCAGCAGTTTGGGACTTTCCCCTTCCAATGAGCAGTTCTTC. Its translation: CASSLGLSPSNEQFF.